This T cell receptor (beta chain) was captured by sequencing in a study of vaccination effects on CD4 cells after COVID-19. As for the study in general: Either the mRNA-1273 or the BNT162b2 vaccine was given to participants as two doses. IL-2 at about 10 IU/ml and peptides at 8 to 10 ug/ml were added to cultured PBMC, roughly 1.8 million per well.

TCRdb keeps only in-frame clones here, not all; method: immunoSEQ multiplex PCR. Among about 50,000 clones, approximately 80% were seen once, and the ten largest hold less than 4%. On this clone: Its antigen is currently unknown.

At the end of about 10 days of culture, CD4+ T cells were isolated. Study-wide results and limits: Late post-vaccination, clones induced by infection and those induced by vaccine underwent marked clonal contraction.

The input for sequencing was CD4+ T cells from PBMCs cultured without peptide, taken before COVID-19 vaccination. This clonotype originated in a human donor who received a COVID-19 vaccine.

Here the CDR3 reads CATSDPRTGGTEAFF. CDR3 in DNA: TGTGCCACCAGTGACCCGCGGACAGGGGGCACTGAAGCTTTCTTT. The chain recombines TRBV24-1 with TRBJ1-1, with 10 bases fitting TRBD1. This CDR3 contains 15 residues. Germline assignment: CDR1 KGHDR and CDR2 SFDVKD. Trimming at V came to 4 bases and at J to 4 bases, leaving 5 bases not matched to a gene.